Below, 4 T cell receptor beta chains from the same sample are listed, as sequenced in a study of TIL therapy for anti-PD-1-resistant metastatic lung cancer. Sequencing used immunoSEQ v3. Produced via immunoSEQ multiplex PCR; TCRdb's table is partial and in-frame only. The repertoire consists of about 100,000 clones, with less than 70% occurring once and the leading ten covering approximately 10%. The time point denotes: pre-treatment sample, taken before nivolumab and TIL therapy. Tumor tissue came from excised metastases, mostly pleural nodules or supraclavicular lymph nodes. The starting material was tumor tissue, obtained at baseline. The receptor source for this set is a person between 25 and 80 years old with non-small cell lung cancer.

The chain uses TRBV2 and TRBJ2-3; tentative D call: TRBD2 (5 bases). This CDR3 is built from 12 residues. CDR1 and CDR2 from the germline V gene are SNHLY and FYNNEI. V was clipped by 4 bases and J by 6 bases, with 8 bases between them. CDR3 sequence: CASSGTSDTQYF. The CDR3 bases are TGTGCCAGCAGTGGGACTTCCGATACGCAGTATTTT.

The rearrangement uses TRBV19 and TRBJ2-6, with 8 bases matching TRBD1. V was pared by 2 bases and J by 0 bases, with 12 bases of the junction left unmatched. The CDR3 is made up of 20 amino acids. Germline loops: CDR1 LNHDA, CDR2 SQIVND (reference sequence). CDR3 DNA sequence: TGTGCCAGTAGTATAATTTACCTAGGACAGGGCACCTCTGGGGCCAACGTCCTGACTTTC. Protein sequence: CASSIIYLGQGTSGANVLTF.

V is TRBV4-3 and J is TRBJ2-7, with D uncertain. This CDR3 spans 13 amino acids. Trimming cost V 1 base and J 1 base, with 5 bases left between them. The germline gives CDR1 LGHNA, CDR2 YSLEER. CDR3 DNA sequence: TGCGCCAGCAGCCAAGCTCGTTCCTACGAGCAGTACTTC. Translated, it gives CASSQARSYEQYF.

The chain uses TRBV11-2 and TRBJ2-3; D not resolved. V lost 5 bases and J lost 7, with 7 bases in between. There are 11 residues in the CDR3. CDR1 and CDR2 from the germline V gene are SGHAT and FQNNGV. The CDR3 here is CASSPFNTQYF. The DNA for the CDR3 is TGTGCCAGCAGCCCCTTTAATACGCAGTATTTT.